This T cell receptor (beta chain) came from a study of cytomegalovirus exposure and HLA in healthy donors (dated by TCRdb to 2017 to 2019). About the study as a whole: In an earlier analysis of about 560 of the donors, about 260 Gb of sequence data and 90 million to 120 million unique TCR beta sequences from about 179 million T cells were reported. An early release covering about 600 HLA-typed donors comprised about 300 gigabases of sequencing data and around 86 million unique TCR sequences. The genetic ancestry cluster associated with self-reported Caucasian donors included about 84% of the 398 genotyped donors. The study aimed to test whether cataloging public T cell receptors could reveal signatures of past pathogen exposure. The study profiled the T cell repertoires of 500 to 800 subjects by immunosequencing and related them to cytomegalovirus serostatus. A separate validation cohort of 90 to 150 different subjects was used in addition to the approximately 670-subject first cohort. High-throughput TCR immunosequencing, statistical association of individual TCRs with disease status, and machine learning were combined to predict cytomegalovirus infection status. A later analysis re-examined previously published TCR beta repertoires from more than 650 donors and added high-resolution HLA genotyping to investigate patterns of TCR occurrence. The later analysis used no new phenotypic data to find candidate immune exposures, relying instead on TCR beta sequences and their occurrence across donors. An earlier analysis of around 580 of the donors used high-throughput TCR beta sequencing to judge whether each TCR beta V gene segment behaved as functional or pseudogenic. Donor age, sex, ethnicity and CMV serostatus were collected together with the repertoire data. Genome-wide SNP genotypes for about 65% of the roughly 670 donors were used in a later genetic analysis, which treated that subset as a discovery cohort. Every discovery cohort repertoire had been produced on one sequencing platform. Both class I and class II loci were covered by HLA typing, at four-digit resolution. Typing coverage varied by locus: roughly 629-640 donors for A, B, C, DRB1 and DQB1; approximately 500 for DQA1; over 600 for DPA1; around 490 for DPB1. Because of strong linkage in the cohort, five DR-DQ haplotypes were treated as single units for association and clustering. Among 300 to 500 genotyped donors of the cohort, an average of around 240,000 unique TCR beta nucleotide sequences was sequenced per donor, of which roughly 17% were non-productive. Summary of the overall study and its limitations: For the cohort, immune exposure information was limited to CMV serostatus. At a false discovery rate of 0.05, a later analysis linked under 20,000 TCR beta sequences to specific HLA alleles. Over 15 rarely observed V segments, including chromosome 9 orphons, were excluded from the earlier analysis of a few hundred of the donors because counts were too low. Several of the top co-occurrence clusters appeared to be linked to parvovirus B19, influenza, CMV and Epstein-Barr virus, according to a later analysis. A later analysis found that most CMV-associated TCR beta chains appeared HLA-restricted, with HLA associations seemingly driven largely by CMV exposure. A cluster of highly shared sequence variants was judged likely to represent a technical artifact of the sequencing pipeline. A further reported finding was that TCR beta sequences accurately predicted the HLA-A and HLA-B alleles for most subjects in the first cohort. A later genetic analysis associated a missense DCLRE1C variant with V-gene and J-gene trimming of TCR beta chains, and an independent cohort replicated the association. According to a later analysis, TCR association rates differed among HLA loci, with DRB1 alleles showing the most associated TCRs and HLA-C alleles showing the fewest. A later analysis found that HLA-associated TCR beta chains were more clonally expanded and had lower generation probabilities than equally common non-associated chains. In vitro tests confirmed that a few of the cytomegalovirus-associated TCR beta chains recognize cytomegalovirus antigens. The presence/absence analyses assumed that sequencing depth was roughly uniform across donors, and that assumption may not be true. When HLA alleles, especially DR and DQ, strongly co-occurred, TCR associations were difficult to assign to individual alleles. It was suggested by the authors that the approach could potentially be generalized to other disease states and immunological phenotypes. Broadly in line with IMGT annotations, most TCR beta V segments showed up in productive rearrangements about 87% or about 30% of the time in an earlier analysis of several hundred of the donors. The classifier was reported to diagnose cytomegalovirus status with high specificity and sensitivity in both the original and validation cohorts. Because some donors lacked HLA typing at each locus, the association tests relied only on the typed subset. Only TCR beta chains were sequenced in this cohort, and the absence of alpha or paired-chain data limited detectable features. While some public TCRs were present in many individuals, most TCR sequences turned up only very rarely across donors. Compared with the 666-donor mean, donors in an Asian-associated ancestry cluster had fewer N-insertions in productive TCRs, according to a later genetic analysis. Linkage disequilibrium might explain the correlated functional status among segregating V segments, but an unknown experimental factor could not be ruled out. Some IMGT-functional V segments, including TRBV6-2 and TRBV6-3, could not be distinguished by the 87-base-pair reads and were therefore excluded. A total of 164 TCR beta chains were listed by the study as associated with cytomegalovirus.

Library generation was performed with the immunoSEQ multiplex PCR assay. For the multiplex PCR, a mixture combining 60 forward primers for TCR Vbeta segments and 13 reverse primers for TCR Jbeta segments was used. A multiplex PCR assay on genomic DNA amplified the CDR3 region of rearranged TCR beta genes. On the Illumina HiSeq System, the amplified TCR beta libraries were sequenced as 87-base-pair reads. Processing in the source paper ran as follows. A later analysis counted around 72 million unique TCR beta chains across the 550 to 750 repertoires, and around 9.9 million of these chains were shared by at least two donors. A nearest-neighbor algorithm error-corrected the raw reads and collapsed the reads into unique sequences, merging closely related sequences to remove PCR and sequencing errors. To assign V, D and J gene segments, CDR3 sequences were aligned to IMGT reference sequences. Each retained sequence needed at least a six-nucleotide match to both a V gene segment and a J gene segment. A rearrangement counted as productive if the CDR3 had no stop codons and remained in frame with V and J, and every other rearrangement counted as non-productive. Following IMGT convention, CDR3 was defined as the stretch from the second conserved V-encoded cysteine to the conserved J-encoded phenylalanine. The earlier analysis of roughly 590 of the donors excluded sequences that lacked an unambiguous match to a single V gene segment. An earlier analysis of some 610 of the donors called V segments functional above 56.7% productive rearrangements and segregating when the between-donor standard deviation exceeded 5%. A statistical classification framework was built for diagnosing cytomegalovirus status from the catalog of TCR beta chain sequences. In a later analysis, TCR nucleotide sequences were compared against IMGT/GENE-DB human TR gene sequences so that V and J genes could be assigned. In a later analysis, CDR3 sequences and most-parsimonious VDJ recombination scenarios were assigned using the TCRdist pipeline. In a later analysis, each TCR beta chain was defined by its CDR3 amino acid sequence together with its V-gene family, and reads without a unique V-gene family were excluded. A later analysis removed 592 highly shared, low-generation-probability nucleotide sequences to deal with suspected cross-contamination and a sequencing artifact. In a later analysis, a clonal expansion index for each public chain was calculated from normalized within-repertoire ranks of inferred template counts. In a later analysis, generation probabilities were computed with a VDJ recombination model fitted to out-of-frame rearrangements, and the resulting probabilities were checked against IGoR. A later analysis scored TCR-TCR, TCR-HLA and TCR-CMV co-occurrence with hypergeometric tests, applying a repertoire-size bias correction to TCR pairs. A later analysis estimated false discovery rates by permuting HLA or CMV assignments 20 times. A later analysis grouped co-occurring TCRs with DBSCAN, adding TCRdist sequence similarity when clustering within HLA-allele-positive subsets. Co-occurrence clustering excluded repertoires with fewer than 30,000 or more than 120,000 public chains, plus five with anomalous nucleotide sharing. This is the immuneACCESS table as TCRdb keeps it, with only in-frame sequences that have V and J called. A part of the clones is gone; compared with another copy, unresolved V genes explain less than half, and the rest is unexplained. D and trimming come from the DNA, and the V and J calls and clone size come from that table. The sample table holds roughly 140,000 clones, of which roughly 80% were seen once. The top ten clonotypes cover approximately 4.1% of the sample.

Remarks on this clone: Its antigen is unknown. No base quality information exists; no much larger clone differs at one position.

After removal of 3 bases from V and 7 bases from J, the junction retains 6 bases not matched to a gene. There are 15 amino acids in the CDR3, from cysteine to phenylalanine inclusive. Just the 45-base CDR3 DNA is kept, in frame starting at base 1. According to the germline V gene, CDR1 reads SGHAT and CDR2 reads FQNNGV. The cohort consisted of fewer than 700 healthy bone marrow donors. At the time of sampling, all cohort members were nominally healthy, though unrecorded immune exposures were likely present. The donor was CMV seronegative and belonged to the group of around 350 seronegative cohort members. A peripheral blood sample was collected from each donor, and TCR beta sequencing was performed on peripheral blood mononuclear cells. Genomic DNA extraction from the blood cell samples was performed with the Qiagen DNeasy Blood Extraction Kit.

Sequenced material: PBMCs. The receptor chain draws on TRBV11-2 and TRBJ1-1, with 12 junctional bases fitting TRBD1. The receptor's source is a man aged 40-49 years in good health and CMV-seronegative. The CDR3 loop reads CASSFGTGGVGEAFF. The nucleotides are TGTGCCAGCAGCTTCGGGACAGGGGGCGTCGGTGAAGCTTTCTTT.